The present T cell receptor beta chain was sequenced within a study of cytomegalovirus exposure and HLA in healthy donors. Study-wide results and limits: An analysis done earlier found most TCR beta V segments productive about 90% or about 30% of the time.

PCR primers comprised 60 Vbeta and 13 Jbeta primers. Some clones are missing from TCRdb's copy, which holds only in-frame ones; the method was immunoSEQ multiplex PCR. The repertoire holds 150,000 to 160,000 clones, roughly 81% seen once, with 2% to 2.5% in the top ten. On this clone: Its antigen is still unknown.

The CDR3 has 14 amino acids. The V gene's germline CDR1 is LGHNA and CDR2 YSLEER. V lost 5 bases and J 2 bases, leaving 10 bases between the germline ends. This clonotype originated in a woman between 18 and 29 years old in good health and CMV-seronegative. The sequencing input was PBMCs. This chain connects TRBV4-3 to TRBJ1-3; D unresolved. The CDR3 DNA sequence: TGCGCCAGCAGCTCGGAGGTAACTGGAAACACCATATATTTT. This gives the protein CASSSEVTGNTIYF.